This T cell receptor beta chain came from a study of T cells in localized non-small cell lung cancer. The germline V gene has CDR1 MGHDK and CDR2 SYGVNS. The CDR3 is 13 residues long. Between the trimmed V and J ends, which lost 5 bases and 4 bases, there was a span of 10 bases. Sequenced by immunoSEQ multiplex PCR; TCRdb stores in-frame clones only, minus some. The sample lists over 2,500 clones, 30% to 35% occurring once. Sequenced here: lung tumor tissue, sampled before any cancer treatment. The chain recombines TRBV25-1 with TRBJ2-3, with D perhaps TRBD1 (6 bases). The receptor comes from a man aged 40-75 years with stage I lung adenocarcinoma. The CDR3 coding sequence is TGTGCCAGCAGTCAACAGGGTTCAGATACGCAGTATTTT. It is translated as CASSQQGSDTQYF.